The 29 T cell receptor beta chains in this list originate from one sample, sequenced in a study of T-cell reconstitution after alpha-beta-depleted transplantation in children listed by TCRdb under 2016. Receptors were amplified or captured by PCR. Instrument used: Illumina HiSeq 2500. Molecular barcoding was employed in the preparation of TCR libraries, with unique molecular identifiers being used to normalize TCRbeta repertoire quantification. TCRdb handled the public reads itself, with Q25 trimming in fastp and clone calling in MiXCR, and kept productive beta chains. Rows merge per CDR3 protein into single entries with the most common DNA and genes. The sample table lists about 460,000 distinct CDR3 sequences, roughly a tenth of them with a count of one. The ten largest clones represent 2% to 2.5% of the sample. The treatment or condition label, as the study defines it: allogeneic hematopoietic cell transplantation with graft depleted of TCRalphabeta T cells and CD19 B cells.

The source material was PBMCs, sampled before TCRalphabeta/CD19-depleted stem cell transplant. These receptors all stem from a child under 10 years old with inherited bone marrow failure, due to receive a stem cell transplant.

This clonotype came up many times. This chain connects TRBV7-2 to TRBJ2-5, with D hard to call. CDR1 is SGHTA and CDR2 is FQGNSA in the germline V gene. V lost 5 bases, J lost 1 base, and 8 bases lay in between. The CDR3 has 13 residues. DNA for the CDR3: TGTGCCAGCAGCCGACAATTCCAAGAGACCCAGTACTTC. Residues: CASSRQFQETQYF.

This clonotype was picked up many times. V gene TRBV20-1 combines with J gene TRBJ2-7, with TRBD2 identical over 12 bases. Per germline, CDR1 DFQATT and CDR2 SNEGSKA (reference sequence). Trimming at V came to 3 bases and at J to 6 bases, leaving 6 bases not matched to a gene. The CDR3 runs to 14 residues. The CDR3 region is CSASLAGGPGEQYF. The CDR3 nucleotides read TGCAGTGCTAGTCTAGCGGGAGGGCCGGGCGAGCAGTACTTC.

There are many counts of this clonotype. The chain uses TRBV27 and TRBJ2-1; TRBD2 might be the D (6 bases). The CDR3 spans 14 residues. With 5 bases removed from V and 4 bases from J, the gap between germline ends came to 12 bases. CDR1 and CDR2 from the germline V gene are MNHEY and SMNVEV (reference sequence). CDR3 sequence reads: CASSPRELYNEQFF. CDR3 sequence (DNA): TGTGCCAGCAGTCCCCGGGAGCTGTACAATGAGCAGTTCTTC.

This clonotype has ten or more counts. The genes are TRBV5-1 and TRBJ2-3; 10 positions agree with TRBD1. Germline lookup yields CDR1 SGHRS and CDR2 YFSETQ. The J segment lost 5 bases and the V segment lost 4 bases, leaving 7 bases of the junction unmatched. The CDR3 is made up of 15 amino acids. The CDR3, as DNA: TGCGCCAGCAGCCTCCGGACAGGGGGTAAAGATACGCAGTATTTT. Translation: CASSLRTGGKDTQYF.

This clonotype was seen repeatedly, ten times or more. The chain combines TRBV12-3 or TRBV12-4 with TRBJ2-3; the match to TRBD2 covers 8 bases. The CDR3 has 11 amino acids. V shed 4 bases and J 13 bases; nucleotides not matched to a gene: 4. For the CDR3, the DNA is TGTGCCAGCAGTTCGGGAGGGTCGGAGTATTTT. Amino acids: CASSSGGSEYF.

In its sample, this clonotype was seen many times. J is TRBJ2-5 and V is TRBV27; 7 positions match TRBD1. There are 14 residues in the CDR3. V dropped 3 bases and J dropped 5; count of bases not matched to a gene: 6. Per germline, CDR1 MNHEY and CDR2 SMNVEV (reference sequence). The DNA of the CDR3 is TGTGCCAGCAGTTTGCGCAGGGGGAGTGAGACCCAGTACTTC. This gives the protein CASSLRRGSETQYF.

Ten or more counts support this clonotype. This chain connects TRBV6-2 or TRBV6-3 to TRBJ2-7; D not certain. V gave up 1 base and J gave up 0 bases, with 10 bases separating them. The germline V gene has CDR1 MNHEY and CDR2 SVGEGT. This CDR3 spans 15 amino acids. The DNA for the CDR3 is TGTGCCAGCAGTTACTTGGGGATCAGCTCCTACGAGCAGTACTTC. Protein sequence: CASSYLGISSYEQYF.

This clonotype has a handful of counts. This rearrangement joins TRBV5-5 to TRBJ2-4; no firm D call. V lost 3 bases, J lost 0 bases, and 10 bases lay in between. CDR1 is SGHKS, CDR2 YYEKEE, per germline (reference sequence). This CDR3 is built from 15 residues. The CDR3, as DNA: TGTGCCAGCAGCTCAATTAAAATAGCCAAAAACATTCAGTACTTC. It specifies CASSSIKIAKNIQYF.

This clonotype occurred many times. CDR3 loop: CASSGRGHENTEAFF. DNA for the CDR3: TGTGCCAGCAGCGGGAGAGGGCACGAGAACACTGAAGCTTTCTTT. This chain uses TRBV27 with TRBJ1-1, with no clear D. The CDR3 is made up of 15 amino acids. Germline CDR1 MNHEY, CDR2 SMNVEV (reference sequence). V was cut by 6 bases and J by 1 base, with 15 bases left in between.

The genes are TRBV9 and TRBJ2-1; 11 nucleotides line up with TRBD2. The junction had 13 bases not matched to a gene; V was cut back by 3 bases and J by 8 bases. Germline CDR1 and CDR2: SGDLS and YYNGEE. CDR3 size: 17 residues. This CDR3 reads CASSEDPGTSGWYEQFF. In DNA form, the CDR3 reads TGTGCCAGCAGCGAGGACCCCGGGACTAGCGGCTGGTATGAGCAGTTCTTC.

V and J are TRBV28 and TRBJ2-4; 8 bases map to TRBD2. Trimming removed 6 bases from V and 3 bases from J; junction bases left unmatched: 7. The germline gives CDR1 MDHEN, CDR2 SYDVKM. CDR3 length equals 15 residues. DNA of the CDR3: TGTGCCAGCAGCCCCGGGGGGGTAGGCAAAAACATTCAGTACTTC. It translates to CASSPGGVGKNIQYF.

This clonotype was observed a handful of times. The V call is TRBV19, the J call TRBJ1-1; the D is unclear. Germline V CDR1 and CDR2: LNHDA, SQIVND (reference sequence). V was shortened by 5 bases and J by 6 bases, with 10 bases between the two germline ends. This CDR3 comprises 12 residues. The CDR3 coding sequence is TGTGCCAGTAGTGCGGGCGGCCCTGAAGCTTTCTTT. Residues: CASSAGGPEAFF.

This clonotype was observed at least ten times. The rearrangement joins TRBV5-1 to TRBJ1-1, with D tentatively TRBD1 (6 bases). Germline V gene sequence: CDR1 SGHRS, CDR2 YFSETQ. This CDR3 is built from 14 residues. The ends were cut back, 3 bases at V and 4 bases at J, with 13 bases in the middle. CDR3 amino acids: CASSYRGEGTEAFF. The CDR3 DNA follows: TGCGCCAGCAGCTATAGGGGGGAAGGCACTGAAGCTTTCTTT.

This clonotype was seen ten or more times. CDR3 nucleotides: TGCAGTGCTAGACCCCCAGGTAGCTCCTACGAGCAGTACTTC. Protein sequence: CSARPPGSSYEQYF. The gene calls are TRBV20-1 and TRBJ2-7; D gene unclear. Germline CDR1 and CDR2: DFQATT and SNEGSKA (reference sequence). The CDR3 has 14 residues. V was pared by 2 bases and J by 0 bases, with 11 bases between.

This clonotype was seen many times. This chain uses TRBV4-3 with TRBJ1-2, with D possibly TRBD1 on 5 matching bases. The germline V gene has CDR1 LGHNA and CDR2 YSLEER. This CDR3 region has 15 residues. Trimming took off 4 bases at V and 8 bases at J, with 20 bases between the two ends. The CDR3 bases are TGCGCCAGCAGCCGGAACTCGGGCAGGGTGACGGGCTACACCTTC. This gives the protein CASSRNSGRVTGYTF.

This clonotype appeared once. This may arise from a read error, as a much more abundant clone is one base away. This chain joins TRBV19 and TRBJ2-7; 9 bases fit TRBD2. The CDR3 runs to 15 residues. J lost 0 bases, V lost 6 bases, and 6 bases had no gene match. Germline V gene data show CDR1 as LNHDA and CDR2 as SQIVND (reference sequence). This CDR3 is CASRMGSGSSYEQYF. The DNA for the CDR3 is TGTGCCAGTAGAATGGGTAGCGGGAGCTCCTACGAGCAGTACTTC. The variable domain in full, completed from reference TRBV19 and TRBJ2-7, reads DGGITQSPKYLFRKEGQNVTLSCEQNLNHDAMYWYRQDPGQGLRLIYYSQIVNDFQKGDIAEGYSVSREKKESFPLTVTSAQKNPTAFYLCASRMGSGSSYEQYFGPGTRLTVT.

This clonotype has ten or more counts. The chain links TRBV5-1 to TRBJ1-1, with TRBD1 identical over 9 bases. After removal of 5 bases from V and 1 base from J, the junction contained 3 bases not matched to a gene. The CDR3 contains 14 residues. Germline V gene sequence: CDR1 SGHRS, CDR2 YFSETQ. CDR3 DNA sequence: TGCGCCAGCAGACGGGACAGGGAGAACACTGAAGCTTTCTTT. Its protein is CASRRDRENTEAFF.

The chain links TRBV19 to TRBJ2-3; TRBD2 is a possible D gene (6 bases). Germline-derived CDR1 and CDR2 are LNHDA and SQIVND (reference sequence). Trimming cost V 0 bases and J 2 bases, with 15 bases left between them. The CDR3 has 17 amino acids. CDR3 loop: CASSIDVEEGLTDTQYF. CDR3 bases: TGTGCCAGTAGTATAGATGTGGAGGAGGGACTCACAGATACGCAGTATTTT.

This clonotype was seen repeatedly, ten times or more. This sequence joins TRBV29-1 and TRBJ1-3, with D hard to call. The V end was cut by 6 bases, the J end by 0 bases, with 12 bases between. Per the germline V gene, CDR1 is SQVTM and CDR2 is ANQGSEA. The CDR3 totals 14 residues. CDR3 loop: CSVGERVSGNTIYF. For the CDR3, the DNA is TGCAGCGTCGGGGAACGAGTCTCTGGAAACACCATATATTTT.

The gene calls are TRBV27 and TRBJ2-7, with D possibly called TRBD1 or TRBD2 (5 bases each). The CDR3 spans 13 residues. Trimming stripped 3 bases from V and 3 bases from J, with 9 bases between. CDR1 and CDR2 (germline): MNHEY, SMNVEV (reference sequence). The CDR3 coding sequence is TGTGCCAGCAGTTTTGGGGACGGCTACGAGCAGTACTTC. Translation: CASSFGDGYEQYF.

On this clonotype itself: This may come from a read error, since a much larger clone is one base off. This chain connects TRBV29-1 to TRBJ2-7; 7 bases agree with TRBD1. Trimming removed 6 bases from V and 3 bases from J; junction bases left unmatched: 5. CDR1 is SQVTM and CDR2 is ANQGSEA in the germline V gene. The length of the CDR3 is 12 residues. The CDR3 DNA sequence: TGCAGCGTCGGACAGGTGGACTACGAGCAGTACTTC. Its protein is CSVGQVDYEQYF.

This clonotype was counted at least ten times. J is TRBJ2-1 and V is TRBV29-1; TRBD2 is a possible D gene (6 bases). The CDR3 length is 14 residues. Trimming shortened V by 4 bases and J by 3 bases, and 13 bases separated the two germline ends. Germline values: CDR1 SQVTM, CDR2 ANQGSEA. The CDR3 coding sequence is TGCAGCGTTGGGGTAGCGGAACTCTACAATGAGCAGTTCTTC. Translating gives CSVGVAELYNEQFF.

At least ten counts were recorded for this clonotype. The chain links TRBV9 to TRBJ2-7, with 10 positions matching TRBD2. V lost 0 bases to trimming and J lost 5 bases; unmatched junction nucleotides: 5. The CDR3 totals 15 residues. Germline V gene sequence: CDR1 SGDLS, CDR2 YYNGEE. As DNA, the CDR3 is TGTGCCAGCAGCGTAGCAGCGGGAGGGCCGGACGAGCAGTACTTC. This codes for CASSVAAGGPDEQYF.

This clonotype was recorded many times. In DNA, the CDR3 is TGTGCCAGCAGTTTAGAGGTGCTTGGGGAGCAGTACTTC. Translated, it gives CASSLEVLGEQYF. The chain is built from TRBV12-3 or TRBV12-4 and TRBJ2-7; no definite D call. V was cut by 1 base and J by 7 bases, with 11 bases left in between. This CDR3 is built from 13 residues.

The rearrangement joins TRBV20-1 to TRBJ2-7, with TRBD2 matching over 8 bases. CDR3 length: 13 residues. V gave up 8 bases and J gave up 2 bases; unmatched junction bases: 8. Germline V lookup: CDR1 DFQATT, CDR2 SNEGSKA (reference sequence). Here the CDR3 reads CSIREGRTYEQYF. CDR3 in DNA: TGCAGTATTCGGGAGGGCCGGACCTACGAGCAGTACTTC.

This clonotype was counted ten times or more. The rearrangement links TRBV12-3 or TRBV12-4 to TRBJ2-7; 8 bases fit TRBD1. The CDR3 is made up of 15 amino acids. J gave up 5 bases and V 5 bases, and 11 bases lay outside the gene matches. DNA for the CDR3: TGTGCCAGCAGTCCCGGGGACAGGTTGAACCACGAGCAGTACTTC. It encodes CASSPGDRLNHEQYF.

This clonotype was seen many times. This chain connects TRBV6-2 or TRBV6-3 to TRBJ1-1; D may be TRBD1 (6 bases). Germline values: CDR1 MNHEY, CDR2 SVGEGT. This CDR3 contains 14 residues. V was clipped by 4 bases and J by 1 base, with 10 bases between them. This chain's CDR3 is CASSWEGGNTEAFF. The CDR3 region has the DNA TGTGCCAGCAGTTGGGAGGGGGGGAACACTGAAGCTTTCTTT.

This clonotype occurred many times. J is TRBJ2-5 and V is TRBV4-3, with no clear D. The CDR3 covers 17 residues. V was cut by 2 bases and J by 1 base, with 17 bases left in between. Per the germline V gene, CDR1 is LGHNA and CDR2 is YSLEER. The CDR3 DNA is TGCGCCAGCAGCCAAAACCCGGGCACGGTCGTCCAAGAGACCCAGTACTTC. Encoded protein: CASSQNPGTVVQETQYF.

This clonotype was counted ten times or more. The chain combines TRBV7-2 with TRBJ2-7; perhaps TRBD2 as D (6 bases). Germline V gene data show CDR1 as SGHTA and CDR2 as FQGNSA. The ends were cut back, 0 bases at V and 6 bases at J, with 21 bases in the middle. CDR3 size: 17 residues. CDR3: CASSLAGMPSASGEQYF. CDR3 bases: TGTGCCAGCAGCTTAGCGGGGATGCCTAGCGCGTCCGGCGAGCAGTACTTC.